These 24 T cell receptor beta chains were all obtained from the same sample, sequenced in a study of molecular identifiers for immune sequencing clone quantification. TCRdb re-analysed the PCR reads in MiXCR, keeping a single row per CDR3 protein. This table holds 300,000 to 350,000 distinct CDR3 sequences, around a fifth found once. Material: naive CD8+ T cells from blood, with Jurkat cell RNA spiked in. As for subset: FACS-sorted CD8+CD4-CCR7+CD45RA+ naive T cells. The receptors shown here come from a human donor in good health. Some libraries in this study had Jurkat cell RNA spiked in.

A remark on this clonotype: At one end the junction does not follow the germline gene, possibly because of a read error. The CDR3 spells CATNREGVSKYEQYF. The CDR3 region has the DNA TGTGCCACCAACAGAGAAGGGGTATCAAAGTACGAGCAGTACTTC. The chain combines TRBV15 with TRBJ2-7, with a weak D call TRBD1 (5 bases). CDR1 is LNHNV and CDR2 is YYDKDF in the germline V gene (reference sequence). The CDR3 sequence is 15 residues long.

This clonotype was found many times. The DNA of the CDR3 is TGTGCCAGCAGCGTAGATTCAGTGATGAACACTGAAGCTTTCTTT. It encodes CASSVDSVMNTEAFF. V is TRBV9 and J is TRBJ1-1; no clear D. The V gene's germline CDR1 is SGDLS and CDR2 YYNGEE. The CDR3 has 15 amino acids. V shed 0 bases and J shed 0 bases, with 9 bases lying between them.

This clonotype was found a few times. The chain carries TRBV11-2 and TRBJ2-5; 11 nucleotides line up with TRBD2. Trimming at V came to 1 base and at J to 4 bases, leaving 20 bases not matched to a gene. The CDR3 has 21 amino acids. Germline V gene sequence: CDR1 SGHAT, CDR2 FQNNGV. The CDR3 is CASSLGGWASGGPLQRETQYF. The CDR3 DNA is TGTGCCAGCAGCTTAGGCGGTTGGGCTAGCGGGGGGCCCCTCCAAAGAGAGACCCAGTACTTC. Full variable domain (missing parts from reference TRBV11-2 and TRBJ2-5): EAGVAQSPRYKIIEKRQSVAFWCNPISGHATLYWYQQILGQGPKLLIQFQNNGVVDDSQLPKDRFSAERLKGVDSTLKIQPAKLEDSAVYLCASSLGGWASGGPLQRETQYFGPGTRLLVL.

This clonotype has at least ten counts. The chain employs TRBV6-6 and TRBJ2-3, with TRBD2 matching 8 bases. The germline CDR1 and CDR2 sequences are MNHNY and SVGAGI (reference sequence). With 6 bases clipped from V and 9 bases from J, the junction kept 14 bases outside the gene matches. CDR3 length equals 15 residues. The CDR3 DNA sequence: TGTGCCAGCAGCCTCACGCTAGCGGGCCCCGACACGCAGTATTTT. It encodes CASSLTLAGPDTQYF.

This clonotype has at least ten counts. V gene TRBV2 combines with J gene TRBJ2-1, with TRBD2 matching 7 bases. The CDR3 loop spans 14 amino acids. CDR1 is SNHLY and CDR2 is FYNNEI in the germline V gene. V dropped 9 bases and J dropped 8; count of bases not matched to a gene: 13. The CDR3 spells CASNWGLAGDEQFF. CDR3 coding DNA: TGTGCCAGTAATTGGGGTTTGGCGGGAGATGAGCAGTTCTTC.

Ten or more counts support this clonotype. J is TRBJ2-4 and V is TRBV2, with D perhaps TRBD2 (6 bases). The CDR3 covers 15 residues. The germline V gene has CDR1 SNHLY and CDR2 FYNNEI. V was clipped by 5 bases and J by 1 base, with 12 bases between them. For the CDR3, the DNA is TGTGCCAGCAGTTTTGAAGGGAGGGCCAAAAACATTCAGTACTTC. This translates into CASSFEGRAKNIQYF.

This clonotype appeared a few times. The V gene is TRBV5-8, the J gene TRBJ1-2; D may be TRBD1 (5 bases). From germline, CDR1 is SGHTS and CDR2 YDEGEE. V lost 9 bases, J lost 6 bases, and 21 bases lay in between. The CDR3 covers 14 residues. The CDR3 DNA reads TGTGCCACCGAGATACTAAGAGGGGTTGATGGCTACACCTTC. It codes for CATEILRGVDGYTF.

The J gene is TRBJ2-5, the V gene TRBV20-1, with D possibly called TRBD1 or TRBD2 (5 bases each). The V end lost 6 bases, the J end lost 4 bases, and 21 bases lay between the germline ends. The germline V gene has CDR1 DFQATT and CDR2 SNEGSKA (reference sequence). The CDR3 contains 15 residues. The CDR3 bases are TGCAGTGCCAGGGAGCGAGTCCCTGGAGGAGAGACCCAGTACTTC. This encodes CSARERVPGGETQYF.

Ten or more counts support this clonotype. The V and J genes are TRBV29-1 and TRBJ2-3; D remains unclear. Germline values: CDR1 SQVTM, CDR2 ANQGSEA. Trimming shortened V by 3 bases and J by 7 bases, and 17 bases separated the two germline ends. CDR3 length: 14 residues. This chain's CDR3 is CSVEGTGQRNTQYF. CDR3 bases: TGCAGCGTTGAGGGTACGGGCCAGAGGAATACGCAGTATTTT.

J is TRBJ1-1 and V is TRBV24-1; 10 bases agree with TRBD1. The germline gives CDR1 KGHDR, CDR2 SFDVKD. With 9 bases clipped from V and 5 bases from J, the junction kept 5 bases outside the gene matches. The CDR3 is 13 amino acids. This CDR3 is CATGEGQGTEAFF. The CDR3 DNA follows: TGTGCCACCGGCGAGGGACAGGGGACTGAAGCTTTCTTT.

This clonotype was picked up many times. This sequence joins TRBV15 and TRBJ1-1; weak D call: TRBD1 (5 bases). V gave up 0 bases and J gave up 0 bases, with 14 bases separating them. Germline CDR1 LNHNV, CDR2 YYDKDF (reference sequence). The CDR3 runs to 17 residues. The DNA of the CDR3 is TGTGCCACCAGCAGAGATCGAATGGGGCGGATGAACACTGAAGCTTTCTTT. As protein: CATSRDRMGRMNTEAFF.

As concerns this clonotype: A read error is possible here, since a much larger clone lies one base away. Without the conserved terminal phenylalanine or tryptophan, this CDR3 likely stems from a read error. The CDR3 here is CASSSFGGTDTQYL. In DNA, the CDR3 is TGTGCCAGCAGCTCTTTCGGGGGCACAGATACGCAGTATCTT. The chain is built from TRBV7-6 and TRBJ2-3, with TRBD2 as a possible D gene (5 bases). V lost 4 bases to trimming and J lost 1 base, with 9 bases between them. The length of the CDR3 is 14 residues. CDR1 is SGHVS, CDR2 FNYEAQ, per germline.

This clonotype was seen at least ten times. This chain joins TRBV7-8 and TRBJ2-7; D call uncertain. Germline lookup yields CDR1 SGHVS and CDR2 FQNEAQ. The CDR3 totals 14 residues. The V gene lost 1 base and the J gene lost 2 bases, with 9 bases spanning the gap. CDR3 sequence (DNA): TGTGCCAGCAGCTTAGTGCTAGTTGCCTACGAGCAGTACTTC. Its translation: CASSLVLVAYEQYF. The variable domain in full, completed from reference TRBV7-8 and TRBJ2-7, reads GAGVSQSPRYKVAKRGQDVALRCDPISGHVSLFWYQQALGQGPEFLTYFQNEAQLDKSGLPSDRFFAERPEGSVSTLKIQRTQQEDSAVYLCASSLVLVAYEQYFGPGTRLTVT.

This clonotype showed up many times. J is TRBJ1-1 and V is TRBV29-1; D uncertain. From germline, CDR1 is SQVTM and CDR2 ANQGSEA. The CDR3 runs 15 residues. V dropped 6 bases and J dropped 2 bases, with 19 bases sitting between them. The CDR3 region has the DNA TGCAGCGTACTACTTACTACGTTGGGTAACACTGAAGCTTTCTTT. Translation: CSVLLTTLGNTEAFF.

This clonotype was picked up many times. This rearrangement joins TRBV6-4 to TRBJ1-5; 7 bases line up with TRBD1. Germline V gene lookup returns CDR1 MRHNA and CDR2 SNTAGT. V dropped 0 bases and J dropped 5; count of bases not matched to a gene: 13. This CDR3 spans 18 amino acids. The CDR3 loop reads CASSDSYGLTGKHQPQHF. CDR3 DNA sequence: TGTGCCAGCAGTGACTCTTACGGCTTGACAGGGAAACATCAGCCCCAGCATTTT.

About this clonotype itself: Germline and junction disagree at one end, which may indicate a read error. This chain connects TRBV5-4 to TRBJ2-7, with 9 positions matching TRBD2. In germline, CDR1 is SGHNT, CDR2 YYREEE (reference sequence). CDR3 length: 14 amino acids. The CDR3: CAGSYGLAMYEQYF. The CDR3 DNA is TGTGCCGGCAGCTACGGACTAGCGATGTACGAGCAGTACTTC.

The rearrangement links TRBV20-1 to TRBJ2-7, with 7 bases identical to TRBD1. V was clipped by 5 bases and J by 0 bases; unmatched bases: 7. Looked up from germline, CDR1 is DFQATT and CDR2 is SNEGSKA (reference sequence). This CDR3 is 14 amino acids long. Here the CDR3 DNA reads TGCAGTGCTGATCAACAGGGGAGCTCCTACGAGCAGTACTTC. It codes for CSADQQGSSYEQYF.

This clonotype came up a few times. V usage is TRBV20-1 and J usage is TRBJ1-6; D remains ambiguous. The CDR3 extends over 17 amino acids. CDR1 is DFQATT and CDR2 is SNEGSKA in the germline V gene (reference sequence). V was cut by 0 bases and J by 10 bases, with 22 bases left in between. In DNA, the CDR3 is TGCAGTGCTAGAGATCACGCGTTTTTGGTGTCTAACTCACCCCTCCACTTT. This codes for CSARDHAFLVSNSPLHF.

The rearrangement joins TRBV10-2 to TRBJ1-1; tentative D call: TRBD1 (5 bases). Germline-derived CDR1 and CDR2 are WSHSY and SAAADI. This CDR3 is 11 amino acids long. The CDR3 loop is CAGGGGGQSFF. The CDR3 DNA reads TGCGCTGGCGGGGGAGGCGGACAATCTTTCTTT.

This clonotype was recorded at least ten times. This sequence joins TRBV7-9 and TRBJ2-1; D is uncertain. From germline, CDR1 is SEHNR and CDR2 FQNEAQ (reference sequence). Deletions cut 7 bases from V and 4 bases from J, with 8 bases between. The CDR3 consists of 12 residues. The CDR3 DNA follows: TGTGCCAGCATCGGACGTTACAATGAGCAGTTCTTC. As protein: CASIGRYNEQFF.

This clonotype was seen at least ten times. The gene calls are TRBV7-9 and TRBJ2-7; D is possibly TRBD1 (5 bases). The V gene's germline CDR1 is SEHNR and CDR2 FQNEAQ (reference sequence). The CDR3 length is 14 residues. V was shortened by 5 bases and J by 7 bases, with 18 bases between the two germline ends. The CDR3 nucleotides read TGTGCCAGCAGCAGAGACAGTTCGCGCTATGAGCAGTACTTC. Amino acids: CASSRDSSRYEQYF.

This clonotype appeared many times. The CDR3 coding sequence is TGTGCCAGCAGCTCCTATGGCTACACCTTC. Its translation is CASSSYGYTF. The chain uses TRBV9 and TRBJ1-2; no clear D. V dropped 4 bases and J dropped 4 bases, with 2 bases sitting between them. CDR3 size: 10 residues. The germline V gene has CDR1 SGDLS and CDR2 YYNGEE.

This clonotype showed up many times. This sequence joins TRBV6-6 and TRBJ1-5; a possible D gene is TRBD1 (5 bases). The CDR3 sequence is 15 residues long. V was clipped by 7 bases and J by 5 bases, with 18 bases between them. Germline V gives CDR1 MNHNY, CDR2 SVGAGI (reference sequence). The CDR3: CASTRQWGEDQPQHF. Written as DNA, the CDR3 is TGTGCCAGCACCAGACAATGGGGGGAGGATCAGCCCCAGCATTTT.

As for this clonotype: A much larger clone lies one base from this, so it may be a read error. The V gene is TRBV7-8, the J gene TRBJ1-5; maybe TRBD1 (5 bases). V dropped 5 bases and J dropped 0 bases, with 11 bases sitting between them. This CDR3 region has 15 residues. The germline V gene encodes CDR1 SGHVS and CDR2 FQNEAQ. The CDR3 sequence is CASSPTAYSNQPQHF. In nucleotides, the CDR3 is TGTGCCAGCAGCCCGACAGCCTATAGCAATCAGCCCCAGCATTTT.